In this sample, the clone carrying this TCR beta chain turned up a few times. As yet, its antigen is unknown. The sample originates from a study of T cell repertoires in cytomegalovirus infection. V gave up 7 bases and J gave up 4 bases, with 17 bases separating them. This CDR3 is 15 amino acids long. MiXCR, applied by TCRdb to the reads, yields one record per CDR3 protein. The table records about 830,000 distinct CDR3 sequences, approximately 32% of them present only once. The chain combines TRBV12-3 or TRBV12-4 with TRBJ1-5, with a tentative D call TRBD1 (5 bases). The sequence was collected from a human donor in good health (CMV status not recorded). Some clones in this sample may be carry-over from other donors' samples. Sequencing used cultured CD8+ T cells from PBMCs, obtained from culture after CMV antigen stimulation. The CDR3 DNA follows: TGTGCCAGCAACCCTTCAGGGTCGCTTAATCAGCCCCAGCATTTT. Protein product: CASNPSGSLNQPQHF.